These T cell receptor beta chains were read from a single sample in a study of T cells in Graves' hyperthyroidism and ophthalmopathy. TCRdb passed the multiplex PCR reads through MiXCR, listing each CDR3 protein once. The table has about 680,000 distinct CDR3 sequences, about 35% seen once. The specimen sequenced was blood. Every receptor here comes from a middle-aged woman with Graves' hyperthyroidism. Each CDR3 is given with its conserved first and last residue. Each record gives: J gene, V gene, CDR3 protein.

j_gene: TRBJ1-1; v_gene: TRBV11-3; CDR3aa: CASSSAGNTEAFF
j_gene: TRBJ2-3; v_gene: TRBV29-1; CDR3aa: CSVAGGGLAGDTQYF
j_gene: TRBJ1-3; v_gene: TRBV5-6; CDR3aa: CASSQDHGSPGNTIYF
j_gene: TRBJ2-2; v_gene: TRBV7-7; CDR3aa: CASSLAPTGSNTGELFF
j_gene: TRBJ1-5; v_gene: TRBV9; CDR3aa: CASGTVGRGLQPQHF
j_gene: TRBJ2-5; v_gene: TRBV7-9; CDR3aa: CASSRASGRWETQYF
j_gene: TRBJ1-2; v_gene: TRBV12-3/TRBV12-4; CDR3aa: CASSSLRGNDYGYTF
j_gene: TRBJ1-5; v_gene: TRBV11-3; CDR3aa: CASSPSYQETQHF
j_gene: TRBJ1-5; v_gene: TRBV7-8; CDR3aa: CASSSSGGQFRREPQHF
j_gene: TRBJ1-2; v_gene: TRBV19; CDR3aa: CASSGDRGRGGYTF
j_gene: TRBJ1-4; v_gene: TRBV29-1; CDR3aa: CSGGQGGKLFF
j_gene: TRBJ1-4; v_gene: TRBV7-9; CDR3aa: CASSNQPGEKLFF
j_gene: TRBJ1-5; v_gene: TRBV4-1; CDR3aa: CASSQAPAGQPQHF
j_gene: TRBJ1-2; v_gene: TRBV10-3; CDR3aa: CAISVLKGYYGYTF
j_gene: TRBJ1-1; v_gene: TRBV19; CDR3aa: CAEDITSTEAFF
j_gene: TRBJ2-6; v_gene: TRBV10-3; CDR3aa: CAIRARANVLTF